This note documents a single T cell receptor (beta chain) sequence. What it binds is unknown. The data stem from a study of blood T cells in healthy people across ages. Broader study findings: Older age went with lower TCR beta diversity per million T cells, in a roughly linear way. Expanded clonotype changes were possibly confounded by unknown donor CMV status. Among long-lived donors, naive CD4+ cells were more numerous and diversity higher than in aged donors.

Roughly 10 milliliters of peripheral blood were drawn from each donor. Sample-barcoded 5' priming and a J-beta primer mix drove a second PCR of about 6 to 12 cycles. MiXCR was run by TCRdb on the 5' RACE reads, yielding one entry per CDR3 protein. The data show approximately 1.5 million distinct CDR3 sequences, about 35% seen once. The CDR3 is made up of 19 amino acids. Trimming stripped 10 bases from V and 4 bases from J, with 32 bases between. Germline assignment: CDR1 SGHDN and CDR2 FVKESK. The receptor was isolated from a woman under 40 in good health. The sequencing sample was made of blood. The V call is TRBV14, the J call TRBJ1-3, with a tentative D call TRBD1 (5 bases). CDR3 bases: TGTGCCAACCATCCGATCAGGGTGCCGAAGTCCGACTGCGGAAACACCATATATTTT. Translated, it gives CANHPIRVPKSDCGNTIYF.